This T cell receptor beta chain appears in the sequencing data of a study of beta chain features in type 1 diabetes. Study-level results: TCRB CDR3 length was moderately but significantly reduced in all four CD4+ subsets of Type 1 diabetes patients. Compared to healthy donors, patients appeared to have naive, central memory and Treg TCRB repertoires that were more alike. PCR might favor shorter templates, equally in patients and controls.

Staining for CD45RO/CCR7/CD25/CD127/CD95/CD27 allowed sorting of CD4+ naive, central memory, regulatory and stem cell-like memory cells. The V end was cut by 0 bases, the J end by 5 bases, with 5 bases between. The CDR3 loop spans 12 amino acids. Germline CDR1 SGHRS, CDR2 YFSETQ. Concerning this clone itself: The target antigen is unknown. Other DNA variants within this sample encode the same CDR3.

The entirety of the isolated RNA underwent reverse transcription, so expressed TCRB transcripts were sequenced. Profiled with immunoSEQ multiplex PCR; TCRdb holds only in-frame clones, not every one. Counted here are 350,000 or so clones, about 19% occurring once; the ten biggest clones make up 0.044%. The sequencing sample was made of naive CD4+ T cells from blood. The chain is built from TRBV5-1 and TRBJ2-5, with D uncertain. This TCR came from a woman aged 18-30 years in good health. For the CDR3, the DNA is TGCGCCAGCAGCTTGGTCGGGGAGACCCAGTACTTC. Amino acids: CASSLVGETQYF.